Following are 21 T cell receptor beta chains from one sample sequenced in a study of CD8+ T cells in alopecia areata. In each case, RNA was isolated and then reverse transcribed into cDNA as the sequencing template. Clones were read by immunoSEQ multiplex PCR, and TCRdb kept only the in-frame ones, dropping some. The sample contains over 250,000 clones, none occurring once; more than 0.95% lies in the top ten. A sort of pooled cutaneous lymph node cells used CD4, CD8alpha, NKG2D, NKG2ACE and other stains. Sequenced: CD4+ T cells sorted from a lymph node. These receptors were obtained from a C3H/HeJ mouse with alopecia areata. Mouse strain MHC haplotype: H2-k.

At least ten counts were recorded for this clone. Germline and genes here are mouse. The CDR3 extends 4 residues past the end of the read, so its final part is completed from the germline J gene. Other DNA sequences of this sample code for an identical CDR3. V and J are TRBV1 and TRBJ1-2, with TRBD1 identical over 8 bases. This CDR3 comprises 15 residues. V trimming: 0 bases; J trimming: 2 bases; junction bases outside the gene matches: 2. The germline gives CDR1 NSQYPW, CDR2 LRSPGD (reference sequence). The sequenced CDR3 bases are TGCACCTGCAGTGCAGACCCAGGGGGCAACTCC. The encoded protein is CTCSADPGGNS. The whole CDR3 reads CTCSADPGGNSDYTF.

As to this clone: Each gene name is a mouse one. The read terminates 4 residues before the CDR3 end, so the remaining end is supplied by the germline J gene. This chain uses TRBV5 with TRBJ2-5; tentative D call: TRBD2 (6 bases). CDR1 LGHNA and CDR2 YNLKQL come from the germline V gene (reference sequence). V lost 4 bases and J 0 bases, leaving 8 bases between the germline ends. The CDR3 is 14 amino acids. CDR3 loop: CASSRWGNQDTQYF. The CDR3 bases that were read are TGTGCCAGCAGCCGCTGGGGAAACCAAGAC.

In this sample, this clone turned up a few times. The genes are named according to mouse. The read comes to an end 4 residues before the CDR3 does, leaving the germline J gene to fill in the end. The rearrangement uses TRBV13-1 and TRBJ2-1; TRBD2 matches at 8 bases. V gave up 0 bases and J gave up 5 bases; unmatched junction bases: 4. Germline values: CDR1 NSHNY, CDR2 SYGAGN. The CDR3 is 15 amino acids. CDR3 region: CASSDAGGRNAEQFF. The sequenced part of the CDR3 DNA is TGTGCCAGCAGTGATGCTGGGGGGAGGAATGCT.

This clone appeared a few times. Gene names denote mouse genes. The sequenced CDR3 bases are TGTGCCAGCAGTGATAAACTGGGGGATAGTGCAGAA. Encoded protein: CASSDKLGDSAE. The whole CDR3 reads CASSDKLGDSAETLYF. The rearrangement links TRBV13-1 to TRBJ2-3; 8 bases are shared with TRBD2. Read coverage stops 4 residues before the CDR3 terminus; the germline J gene supplies the remainder. V trimming: 1 base; J trimming: 0 bases; junction bases outside the gene matches: 4. The CDR3 is 16 amino acids. Germline values: CDR1 NSHNY, CDR2 SYGAGN.

A remark on this clone: Gene labels here are mouse ones. The CDR3 end lies 4 residues beyond the end of the read and is filled in from the germline J gene. The rearrangement links TRBV1 to TRBJ1-1; possible D gene TRBD1, 6 bases. Deletions cut 6 bases from V and 4 bases from J, with 15 bases between. This CDR3 has 14 amino acids. The germline gives CDR1 NSQYPW, CDR2 LRSPGD (reference sequence). CDR3 bases read: TGCACCTGCAGAGACCAGGGGATGGGCACA. Its translation: CTCRDQGMGT. From start to end, the CDR3 is CTCRDQGMGTEVFF.

As regards this clone: The gene symbols are mouse symbols. The CDR3 end falls 3 residues outside the read, so it is completed with the germline J gene. The chain recombines TRBV17 with TRBJ1-6; D remains unclear. TRBJ1-6 is marked as an open reading frame, function uncertain. Germline loops: CDR1 MNHDT, CDR2 YYDKIL. CDR3 size: 16 residues. V dropped 1 base and J dropped 0 bases, with 7 bases sitting between them. CDR3 DNA (partial): TGTGCTAGCAGTAGAGGACACCGTTCCTATAATTCGCCC. Amino acid sequence: CASSRGHRSYNSP. The entire CDR3 protein reads CASSRGHRSYNSPLYF.

This clone showed up just a few times. The genes are named according to mouse. From the germline J gene comes the end of the CDR3, since the read stops 4 residues before it. This sequence joins TRBV13-1 and TRBJ2-3; TRBD2 might be the D (5 bases). CDR3 length: 16 residues. The V gene's germline CDR1 is NSHNY and CDR2 SYGAGN. Trimming stripped 4 bases from V and 0 bases from J, with 15 bases between. This chain's CDR3 is CASSFFGLSSAETLYF. CDR3 DNA, as far as it was read: TGTGCCAGCAGTTTTTTCGGACTTTCTAGTGCAGAA.

This clone was counted many times. Gene names are mouse gene names. The read terminates 4 residues before the CDR3 end, so the remaining end is supplied by the germline J gene. This sample includes further DNA sequences coding for the same CDR3. J is TRBJ2-2 and V is TRBV17, with 7 bases identical to TRBD1. CDR3 length: 15 amino acids. Trimming removed 1 base from V and 2 bases from J; junction bases left unmatched: 1. CDR1 MNHDT and CDR2 YYDKIL come from the germline V gene. The DNA read from the CDR3 is TGTGCTAGCAGTAGAGCCAGGGGGAACACCGGG. Translating it yields CASSRARGNTG. The whole CDR3 region reads CASSRARGNTGQLYF.

This clone was seen only a few times. Mouse gene names apply. The CDR3 goes on 4 residues after the read ends, and that part is filled in from the germline J gene. This sample also contains other DNA sequences that code for the same CDR3. This sequence joins TRBV5 and TRBJ2-1; 8 bases agree with TRBD2. The J segment lost 4 bases and the V segment lost 0 bases, leaving 2 bases of the junction unmatched. Germline V gene data show CDR1 as LGHNA and CDR2 as YNLKQL (reference sequence). The CDR3 has 15 residues. The CDR3 bases that were read are TGTGCCAGCAGCCAAGATCTGGGGGGTTATGCT. It codes for CASSQDLGGYA. The complete CDR3 reads CASSQDLGGYAEQFF.

As concerns this clone: All gene names here are mouse names. Read sequence stops 3 residues before the CDR3 end, and the germline J gene provides the missing end. The chain carries TRBV13-3 and TRBJ1-6; D is unclear. TRBJ1-6 is an open reading frame whose function is uncertain. The CDR3 totals 14 residues. V lost 1 base to trimming and J lost 5 bases, with 7 bases between them. From germline, CDR1 is NNHDY and CDR2 SYVADS. CDR3 residues: CASSDRSNNSPLYF. Partial CDR3 DNA: TGTGCCAGCAGTGATCGCAGCAATAATTCGCCC.

This clone was seen a few times. All gene names here are mouse names. The read halts 4 residues ahead of the CDR3 end, with the missing end drawn from the germline J gene. Other nucleotide sequences in the sample specify the same CDR3. The chain carries TRBV19 and TRBJ2-1; 8 nucleotides line up with TRBD2. Germline lookup yields CDR1 FNHDT and CDR2 SITEND (reference sequence). J was trimmed by 6 bases and V by 2 bases; bases with no gene match: 4. The CDR3 has 14 amino acids. CDR3 region: CASSIGGARAEQFF. The CDR3 DNA, read in part, is TGTGCCAGCAGTATCGGGGGGGCGCGTGCT. The full variable domain, with the rest looked up from reference TRBV19 and TRBJ2-1, is GGIITQTPKFLIGQEGQKLTLKCQQNFNHDTMYWYRQDSGKGLRLIYYSITENDLQKGDLSEGYDASREKKSSFSLTVTSAQKNEMAVFLCASSIGGARAEQFFGPGTRLTVL.

Worth noting for this clone: Gene names and germline match the mouse. The read ends 4 residues before the CDR3 terminus; that terminus is restored from the germline J gene. V is TRBV31 and J is TRBJ2-3; TRBD1 matches at 9 bases. The V gene's germline CDR1 is GKSSPN and CDR2 SITVG. The CDR3 has 13 amino acids. The sequenced CDR3 bases are TGTGCCTGGAGGGACAGGGGTGGAGAA. It translates to CAWRDRGGE. In full, the CDR3 is CAWRDRGGETLYF.

With respect to this clone: Genes here carry mouse names. The CDR3 sequence is CASGGDWGGQNTLYF. The CDR3 DNA, read in part, is TGTGCCAGCGGTGGTGACTGGGGGGGTCAAAAC. This chain uses TRBV13-2 with TRBJ2-4; TRBD2 matches at 10 bases. Sequencing ends 4 residues short of the CDR3 end; the germline J gene provides the rest. V shed 3 bases, J shed 1 base, and the junction held 2 bases outside the gene matches. The germline V gene has CDR1 NNHNN and CDR2 SYGAGS (reference sequence). The CDR3 is made up of 15 amino acids.

A remark on this clone: The genes and germline here are from mouse. The read ends 4 residues before the CDR3 terminus; that terminus is restored from the germline J gene. The V call is TRBV13-2, the J call TRBJ2-5; no reliable D call. Germline CDR1 NNHNN, CDR2 SYGAGS (reference sequence). This CDR3 is built from 12 residues. The CDR3 bases that were read are TGTGCCAGCGGTGATGCCTGGGAC. Protein sequence: CASGDAWD. The complete CDR3 protein is CASGDAWDTQYF.

In the case of this clone: Just one base apart from a much larger clone, this may be a read error. The genes and germline here are from mouse. The CDR3 is cut off 4 residues early in the read; its end comes from the germline J gene. The gene calls are TRBV13-3 and TRBJ2-2, with 9 bases that match TRBD2. The germline V gene encodes CDR1 NNHDY and CDR2 SYVADS. There are 15 residues in the CDR3. Trimming took 3 bases from V and 0 from J; bases not matched to a gene: 0. Incomplete CDR3 DNA: TGTGCCAGCAGTGGGGACTGGGCAAACACCGGG. This encodes CASSGDWANTG. The whole CDR3 region reads CASSGDWANTGQLYF.

This clone was seen a handful of times. These gene names are mouse names. The CDR3 end lies 4 residues beyond the end of the read and is filled in from the germline J gene. The V call is TRBV2, the J call TRBJ2-4; D perhaps matches TRBD2 (7 bases). V dropped 1 base and J dropped 0 bases, with 11 bases sitting between them. Per germline, CDR1 LGHNA and CDR2 YSYQKL. CDR3 length equals 16 residues. The CDR3 here is CASSQGLGASQNTLYF. CDR3 DNA, as far as it was read: TGTGCCAGCAGCCAAGGCCTGGGGGCTAGTCAAAAC.

For this clone: Gene names and germline match the mouse. Partial CDR3 DNA: TGTGCCTGGAGTCGGAAGGAGGGGGGGTACCAAGAC. Protein: CAWSRKEGGYQD. The CDR3 as a whole reads CAWSRKEGGYQDTQYF. The chain carries TRBV31 and TRBJ2-5; possible D gene TRBD2, 7 bases. The CDR3 goes on 4 residues after the read ends, and that part is filled in from the germline J gene. This CDR3 region has 16 residues. V was trimmed by 1 base and J by 1 base, leaving 15 bases between them. Germline-derived CDR1 and CDR2 are GKSSPN and SITVG.

On this clone: The germline and genes are mouse ones. The CDR3 end falls 4 residues outside the read, so it is completed with the germline J gene. The rearrangement links TRBV1 to TRBJ2-5; perhaps TRBD1 as D (6 bases). The CDR3 contains 13 residues. The V gene's germline CDR1 is NSQYPW and CDR2 LRSPGD (reference sequence). This CDR3 is CTCSNRAGDTQYF. The covered CDR3 bases are TGCACCTGCAGTAACAGGGCAGGGGAC. Supplemented by reference TRBV1 and TRBJ2-5, the full variable domain reads VTLLEQNPRWRLVPRGQAVNLRCILKNSQYPWMSWYQQDLQKQLQWLFTLRSPGDKEVKSLPGADYLATRVTDTELRLQVANMSQGRTLYCTCSNRAGDTQYFGPGTRLLVL.

A few counts support this clone. Mouse names are used for the genes. Read coverage stops 4 residues before the CDR3 terminus; the germline J gene supplies the remainder. The gene calls are TRBV1 and TRBJ2-3; tentatively, D is TRBD1 or TRBD2 (5 bases each). This CDR3 has 15 amino acids. Trimming cost V 0 bases and J 1 base, with 8 bases left between them. Germline CDR1 NSQYPW, CDR2 LRSPGD (reference sequence). The sequenced CDR3 bases are TGCACCTGCAGTGCAGAGGGGGAGGGTGCAGAA. Its protein is CTCSAEGEGAE. The whole CDR3 protein is CTCSAEGEGAETLYF.

This clone was recorded a few times. Mouse germline and gene names are used. The CDR3 is cut off 4 residues early in the read; its end comes from the germline J gene. The J gene is TRBJ2-1, the V gene TRBV13-1, with 9 bases aligning to TRBD2. This CDR3 contains 15 residues. V was pared by 3 bases and J by 6 bases, with 7 bases of the junction left unmatched. Per germline, CDR1 NSHNY and CDR2 SYGAGN. CDR3 DNA, as far as it was read: TGTGCCAGCAGTGGCCCCCGGGACTGGGTTGCT. Protein product: CASSGPRDWVA. The whole CDR3 sequence is CASSGPRDWVAEQFF.

In its sample, this clone was seen a few times. Gene names and germline match the mouse. The CDR3 end is not reached by the read, which stops 4 residues before it; the germline J gene fills it in. This chain joins TRBV13-3 and TRBJ2-3, with D maybe TRBD2 (6 bases). V was cut by 6 bases and J by 0 bases, with 8 bases left in between. In germline, CDR1 is NNHDY, CDR2 SYVADS. This CDR3 contains 13 residues. This CDR3 reads CASTGASAETLYF. The part of the CDR3 DNA that was read is TGTGCCAGCACTGGGGCTAGTGCAGAA.